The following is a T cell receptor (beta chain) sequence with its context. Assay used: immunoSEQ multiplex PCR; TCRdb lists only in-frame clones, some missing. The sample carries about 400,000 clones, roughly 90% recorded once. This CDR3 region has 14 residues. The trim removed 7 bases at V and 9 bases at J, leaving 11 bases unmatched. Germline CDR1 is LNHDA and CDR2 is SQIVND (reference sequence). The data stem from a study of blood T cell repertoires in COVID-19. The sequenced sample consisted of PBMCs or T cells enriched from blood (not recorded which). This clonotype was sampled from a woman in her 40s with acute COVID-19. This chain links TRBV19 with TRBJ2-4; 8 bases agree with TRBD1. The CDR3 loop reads CASTTNRGAGIQYF. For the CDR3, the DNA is TGTGCCAGTACCACCAACAGGGGGGCAGGCATTCAGTACTTC.